These 19 T cell receptor beta chains share one sample of origin, sequenced in a study of OX40 agonist ivuxolimab in advanced cancers. Libraries were prepared by immunoSEQ multiplex PCR; TCRdb keeps only in-frame clonotypes and omits some of them. There are approximately 50,000 clones in the sample; around four fifths occur only once, and over 2.5% lies in the top ten. The material sequenced was CD4+ or CD8+ T cells sorted from blood, taken in a trial of the OX40 agonist ivuxolimab. Receptors originate from an adult with an advanced solid tumor such as melanoma, head and neck, liver or kidney cancer.

V and J are TRBV7-2 and TRBJ2-7, with 14 bases that match TRBD2. Germline-derived CDR1 and CDR2 are SGHTA and FQGNSA. CDR3 length equals 17 residues. Trimming took 9 bases from V and 4 from J; bases not matched to a gene: 14. The CDR3 sequence is CASSIGGTSGGPYEQYF. For the CDR3, the DNA is TGTGCCAGTTCGATTGGAGGGACTAGCGGGGGCCCGTACGAGCAGTACTTC.

This clone came up once. The chain uses TRBV12-5 and TRBJ1-5; D not certain. There are 16 residues in the CDR3. V lost 4 bases and J lost 3, with 16 bases in between. Germline CDR1 and CDR2: LGHNT and FRNRAP. This chain's CDR3 is CASGSTNAPNNQPQHF. The CDR3 DNA reads as TGTGCTAGTGGTTCCACTAACGCCCCCAACAATCAGCCCCAGCATTTT.

V and J are TRBV20-1 and TRBJ2-1; D call uncertain. The CDR3 sequence is 11 residues long. CDR1 DFQATT and CDR2 SNEGSKA come from the germline V gene (reference sequence). The V end lost 0 bases, the J end lost 7 bases, and 4 bases lay between the germline ends. CDR3 bases: TGCAGTGCTAGAGATCGGAATGAGCAGTTCTTC. Amino acids: CSARDRNEQFF.

This clone was observed a single time. This chain connects TRBV29-1 to TRBJ2-7; tentative D call: TRBD2 (5 bases). Per germline, CDR1 SQVTM and CDR2 ANQGSEA. The CDR3 is 13 residues long. V lost 4 bases, J lost 5 bases, and 15 bases lay in between. CDR3 loop: CSVGARVRDEQYF. The DNA for the CDR3 is TGCAGCGTTGGAGCGAGGGTGCGGGACGAGCAGTACTTC.

The chain carries TRBV5-1 and TRBJ1-1; no reliable D call. The germline V and J ends were trimmed by 5 bases and 1 base, with 9 bases remaining between them. The germline V gene has CDR1 SGHRS and CDR2 YFSETQ. The CDR3 spans 13 residues. This CDR3 reads CASRPGGNTEAFF. In DNA form, the CDR3 reads TGCGCCAGCAGGCCCGGTGGGAACACTGAAGCTTTCTTT.

In its sample, this clone was seen a few times. The V call is TRBV6-4, the J call TRBJ1-2; 7 positions match TRBD1. V was pared by 4 bases and J by 4 bases, with 9 bases of the junction left unmatched. The CDR3 runs 15 residues. Germline V gives CDR1 MRHNA, CDR2 SNTAGT. CDR3 residues: CASSATGEGSYGYTF. DNA for the CDR3: TGTGCCAGCAGTGCTACAGGGGAGGGTAGCTATGGCTACACCTTC.

The chain has TRBV6-5 and TRBJ1-6; 8 bases fit TRBD1. The CDR3 contains 15 residues. Germline CDR1 MNHEY, CDR2 SVGAGI. V was pared by 0 bases and J by 8 bases, with 3 bases of the junction left unmatched. This chain's CDR3 is CASSYSDRGDSPLHF. The CDR3 bases are TGTGCCAGCAGTTACTCCGACAGGGGAGATTCACCCCTCCACTTT.

The chain's CDR3 is CASSGAYEQYF. The CDR3 region has the DNA TGTGCCAGCAGCGGAGCCTACGAGCAGTACTTC. The gene calls are TRBV5-5 and TRBJ2-7; no firm D call. CDR1 SGHKS and CDR2 YYEKEE come from the germline V gene (reference sequence). The V end lost 4 bases, the J end lost 2 bases, and 4 bases lay between the germline ends. The CDR3 contains 11 residues.

This chain joins TRBV7-9 and TRBJ2-1, with D possibly being TRBD2 (5 bases). V lost 5 bases and J 1 base, leaving 12 bases between the germline ends. The CDR3 has 15 amino acids. Germline V CDR1 and CDR2: SEHNR, FQNEAQ (reference sequence). The CDR3 protein is CASSLGRTSYNEQFF. The CDR3, as DNA: TGTGCCAGCAGCCTCGGAAGGACTTCCTACAATGAGCAGTTCTTC.

This chain uses TRBV6-5 with TRBJ1-2, with a weak D call TRBD1 (5 bases). This CDR3 is 15 amino acids long. Germline V gives CDR1 MNHEY, CDR2 SVGAGI. V shed 0 bases and J shed 0 bases, with 8 bases lying between them. CDR3 residues: CASSYSSRANYGYTF. DNA for the CDR3: TGTGCCAGCAGTTACTCGAGCAGGGCTAACTATGGCTACACCTTC.

The DNA for the CDR3 is TGTGCCAGCAGCTTCGAATGGATGACAGACCCCCAAGAGACCCAGTACTTC. It translates to CASSFEWMTDPQETQYF. V usage is TRBV11-3 and J usage is TRBJ2-5; the D gene is possibly TRBD1 (5 bases). The germline CDR1 and CDR2 sequences are SGHNT and YENEEA. The CDR3 totals 17 residues. Trimming pared 3 bases from V and 1 base from J, leaving 18 bases between.

V and J are TRBV25-1 and TRBJ1-4; D uncertain. Deletions cut 3 bases from V and 5 bases from J, with 13 bases between. In germline, CDR1 is MGHDK, CDR2 SYGVNS. The CDR3 loop spans 15 amino acids. CDR3 region: CASSDTSGANEKLFF. As DNA, the CDR3 is TGTGCCAGCAGTGACACCTCAGGTGCCAATGAAAAACTGTTTTTT.

V is TRBV7-2 and J is TRBJ2-1, with D possibly being TRBD2 (6 bases). The ends were cut back, 3 bases at V and 10 bases at J, with 13 bases in the middle. The length of the CDR3 is 13 residues. Germline V gene sequence: CDR1 SGHTA, CDR2 FQGNSA. CDR3 nucleotide sequence: TGTGCCAGCAGCTTCCTCCGGGACTTAGAGCAGTTCTTC. Protein product: CASSFLRDLEQFF.

The chain links TRBV7-9 to TRBJ2-2, with D uncertain. V dropped 0 bases and J dropped 1 base, with 3 bases sitting between them. The germline CDR1 and CDR2 sequences are SEHNR and FQNEAQ (reference sequence). This CDR3 is built from 14 residues. In nucleotides, the CDR3 is TGTGCCAGCAGCTTAGCGGGGAACACCGGGGAGCTGTTTTTT. It encodes CASSLAGNTGELFF.

Points on this clone: The junction does not match germline at one end; this may be a read error. The gene calls are TRBV7-9 and TRBJ2-1; 8 bases line up with TRBD2. Germline V gene lookup returns CDR1 SEHNR and CDR2 FQNEAQ (reference sequence). The CDR3 has 14 residues. The CDR3 nucleotides are TGTGCCAGCAACTTAGCGGGAAAATACAATGAGCAGTTCTTC. Translating it yields CASNLAGKYNEQFF.

This sequence joins TRBV21-1 and TRBJ1-2; TRBD1 is the table's D call and was not checked against the DNA. TRBV21-1 is a recognized pseudogene. The CDR3 totals 18 residues. In nucleotides, the CDR3 is TGTGCCAGCAGCAAACTCCGGGACAGACCAGGACTACCCTATGGCTACACCTTC. Translating it yields CASSKLRDRPGLPYGYTF.

The chain couples TRBV7-9 to TRBJ2-2, with D uncertain. Between the trimmed V and J ends, which lost 0 bases and 0 bases, there was a span of 8 bases. This CDR3 region has 16 residues. Germline lookup yields CDR1 SEHNR and CDR2 FQNEAQ (reference sequence). The DNA of the CDR3 is TGTGCCAGCAGCTTAGCGATGATGACGAACACCGGGGAGCTGTTTTTT. Protein product: CASSLAMMTNTGELFF.

This chain joins TRBV7-2 and TRBJ1-2; D is uncertain. This CDR3 contains 15 residues. Between the trimmed V and J ends, which lost 1 base and 7 bases, there was a span of 16 bases. CDR1 SGHTA and CDR2 FQGNSA come from the germline V gene. CDR3 loop: CASSLEARSVSGYTF. CDR3 in DNA: TGTGCCAGCAGCTTAGAGGCGAGATCAGTAAGTGGCTACACCTTC.

V is TRBV7-9 and J is TRBJ1-1; D is uncertain. Germline V CDR1 and CDR2: SEHNR, FQNEAQ (reference sequence). V was shortened by 0 bases and J by 4 bases, with 9 bases between the two germline ends. This CDR3 spans 14 amino acids. The CDR3 nucleotides read TGTGCCAGCAGCTTAGCCGCCTCTGCCACTGAAGCTTTCTTT. Translation: CASSLAASATEAFF.